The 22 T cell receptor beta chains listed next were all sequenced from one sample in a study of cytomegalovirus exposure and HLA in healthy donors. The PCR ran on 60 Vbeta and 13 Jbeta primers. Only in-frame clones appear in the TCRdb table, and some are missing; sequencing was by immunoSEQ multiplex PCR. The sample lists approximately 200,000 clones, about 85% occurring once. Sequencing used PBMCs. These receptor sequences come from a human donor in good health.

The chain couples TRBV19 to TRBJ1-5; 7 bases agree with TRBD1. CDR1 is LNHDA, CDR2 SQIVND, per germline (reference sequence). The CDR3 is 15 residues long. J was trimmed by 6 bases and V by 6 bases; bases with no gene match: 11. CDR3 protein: CASSAQETGSQPQHF. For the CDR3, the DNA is TGTGCCAGTAGCGCCCAAGAGACAGGGTCTCAGCCCCAGCATTTT.

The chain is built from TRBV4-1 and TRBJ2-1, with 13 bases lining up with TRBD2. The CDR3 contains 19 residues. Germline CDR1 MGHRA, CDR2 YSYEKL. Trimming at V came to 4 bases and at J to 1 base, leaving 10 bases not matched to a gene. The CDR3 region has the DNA TGCGCCAGCAGCCTTACCCCCGGACTAGCGGGAGTATCCTACAATGAGCAGTTCTTC. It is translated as CASSLTPGLAGVSYNEQFF.

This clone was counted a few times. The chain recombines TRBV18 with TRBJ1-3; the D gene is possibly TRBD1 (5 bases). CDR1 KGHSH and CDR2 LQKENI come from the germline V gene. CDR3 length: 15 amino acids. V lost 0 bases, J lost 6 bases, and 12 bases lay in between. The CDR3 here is CASSPPGHGINTIYF. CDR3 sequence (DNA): TGTGCCAGCTCACCACCTGGACATGGCATAAACACCATATATTTT.

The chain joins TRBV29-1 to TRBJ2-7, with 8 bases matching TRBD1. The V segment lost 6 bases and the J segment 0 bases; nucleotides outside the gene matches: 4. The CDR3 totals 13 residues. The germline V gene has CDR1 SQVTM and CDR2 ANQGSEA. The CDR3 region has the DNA TGCAGCGTCATGACAGGGGACTCCTACGAGCAGTACTTC. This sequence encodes CSVMTGDSYEQYF.

The CDR3 is CASSDLGGLTGESPYEQYF. The CDR3 nucleotides are TGTGCCAGCAGTGACTTGGGGGGACTCACAGGGGAATCACCCTACGAGCAGTACTTC. The chain recombines TRBV6-1 with TRBJ2-7; D is possibly TRBD1 (7 bases). CDR1 and CDR2 (germline): MNHNS, SASEGT. V shed 3 bases and J shed 2 bases, with 26 bases lying between them. This CDR3 is built from 19 residues.

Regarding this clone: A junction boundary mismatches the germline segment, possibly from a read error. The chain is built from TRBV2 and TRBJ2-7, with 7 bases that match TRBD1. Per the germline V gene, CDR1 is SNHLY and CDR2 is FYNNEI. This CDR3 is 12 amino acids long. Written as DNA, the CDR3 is TGTGCCAAATCGGACAGGCTCGAGAGACAGGACTTC. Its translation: CAKSDRLERQDF. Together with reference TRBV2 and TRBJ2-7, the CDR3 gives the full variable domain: EPEVTQTPSHQVTQMGQEVILRCVPISNHLYFYWYRQILGQKVEFLVSFYNNEISEKSEIFDDQFSVERPDGSNFTLKIRSTKLEDSAMYFCAKSDRLERQDFGPGTRLTVT.

The CDR3 DNA reads as TGTGCCACCAGCAGACTTGGACACCAGGACGGCAATCAGCCCCAGCATTTT. This sequence encodes CATSRLGHQDGNQPQHF. The V gene is TRBV15, the J gene TRBJ1-5; TRBD1 might be the D (5 bases). This CDR3 comprises 17 residues. CDR1 and CDR2 from the germline V gene are LNHNV and YYDKDF (reference sequence). Trimming removed 2 bases at V and 2 bases at J, with 16 bases between.

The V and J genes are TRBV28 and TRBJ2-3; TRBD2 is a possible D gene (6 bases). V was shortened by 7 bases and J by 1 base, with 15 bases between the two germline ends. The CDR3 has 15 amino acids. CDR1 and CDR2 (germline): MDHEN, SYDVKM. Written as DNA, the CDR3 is TGTGCCAGCAACGGGGGTAGTATTGGCACAGATACGCAGTATTTT. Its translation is CASNGGSIGTDTQYF.

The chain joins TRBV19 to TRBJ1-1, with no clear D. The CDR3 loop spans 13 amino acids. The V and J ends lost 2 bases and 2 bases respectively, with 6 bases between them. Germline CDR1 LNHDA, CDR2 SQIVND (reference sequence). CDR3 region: CASSIPSNTEAFF. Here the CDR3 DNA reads TGTGCCAGTAGTATACCTTCTAACACTGAAGCTTTCTTT.

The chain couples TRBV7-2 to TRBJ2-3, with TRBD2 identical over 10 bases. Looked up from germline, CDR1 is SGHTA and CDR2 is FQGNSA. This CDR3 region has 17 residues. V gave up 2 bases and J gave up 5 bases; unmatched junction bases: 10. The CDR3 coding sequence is TGTGCCAGCAGCTTACGCCTAGCGGGAGAGTATGGAGATACGCAGTATTTT. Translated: CASSLRLAGEYGDTQYF. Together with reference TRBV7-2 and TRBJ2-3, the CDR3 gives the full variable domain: GAGVSQSPSNKVTEKGKDVELRCDPISGHTALYWYRQSLGQGLEFLIYFQGNSAPDKSGLPSDRFSAERTGGSVSTLTIQRTQQEDSAVYLCASSLRLAGEYGDTQYFGPGTRLTVL.

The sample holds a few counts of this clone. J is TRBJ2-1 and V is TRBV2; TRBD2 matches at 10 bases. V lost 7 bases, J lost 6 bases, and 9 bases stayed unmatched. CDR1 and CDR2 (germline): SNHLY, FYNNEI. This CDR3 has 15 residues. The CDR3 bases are TGTGCCAGCATTCTAGCGGGAGAGGTCTCCAATGAGCAGTTCTTC. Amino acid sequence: CASILAGEVSNEQFF.

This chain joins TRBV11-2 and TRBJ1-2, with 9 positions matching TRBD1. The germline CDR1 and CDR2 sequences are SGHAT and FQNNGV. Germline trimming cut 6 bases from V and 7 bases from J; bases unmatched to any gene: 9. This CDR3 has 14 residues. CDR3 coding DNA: TGTGCCAGCAGTTCCCGGGACAGGGCTTTTGGCTACACCTTC. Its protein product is CASSSRDRAFGYTF.

CDR3 coding DNA: TGTGCCAGCAGCGTAGGGGGACAGGGTTTTACTGAAGCTTTCTTT. It codes for CASSVGGQGFTEAFF. The chain has TRBV9 and TRBJ1-1; TRBD1 agrees at 9 bases. Germline V gene data show CDR1 as SGDLS and CDR2 as YYNGEE. J was trimmed by 5 bases and V by 0 bases; bases with no gene match: 5. This CDR3 has 15 amino acids.

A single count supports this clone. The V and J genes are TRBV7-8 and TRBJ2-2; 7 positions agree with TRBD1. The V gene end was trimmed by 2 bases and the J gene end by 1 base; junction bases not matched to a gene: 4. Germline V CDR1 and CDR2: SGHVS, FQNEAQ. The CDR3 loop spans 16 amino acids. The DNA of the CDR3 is TGTGCCAGCAGCTTATCAGGGGGTTTGAACACCGGGGAGCTGTTTTTT. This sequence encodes CASSLSGGLNTGELFF. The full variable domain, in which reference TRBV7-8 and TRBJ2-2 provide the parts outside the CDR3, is GAGVSQSPRYKVAKRGQDVALRCDPISGHVSLFWYQQALGQGPEFLTYFQNEAQLDKSGLPSDRFFAERPEGSVSTLKIQRTQQEDSAVYLCASSLSGGLNTGELFFGEGSRLTVL.

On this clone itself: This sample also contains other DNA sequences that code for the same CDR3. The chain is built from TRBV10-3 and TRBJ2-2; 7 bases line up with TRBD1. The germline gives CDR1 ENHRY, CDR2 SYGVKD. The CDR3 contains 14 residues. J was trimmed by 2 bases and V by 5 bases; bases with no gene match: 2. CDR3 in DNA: TGTGCCATCAGTAGGGACAGCAACACCGGGGAGCTGTTTTTT. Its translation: CAISRDSNTGELFF.

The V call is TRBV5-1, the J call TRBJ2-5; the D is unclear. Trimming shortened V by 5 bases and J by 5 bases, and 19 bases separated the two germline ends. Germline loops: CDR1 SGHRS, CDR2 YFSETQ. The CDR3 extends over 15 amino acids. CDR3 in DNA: TGCGCCAGCAGGGTGCAGGAAGTCCCTTCGGAGACCCAGTACTTC. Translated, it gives CASRVQEVPSETQYF.

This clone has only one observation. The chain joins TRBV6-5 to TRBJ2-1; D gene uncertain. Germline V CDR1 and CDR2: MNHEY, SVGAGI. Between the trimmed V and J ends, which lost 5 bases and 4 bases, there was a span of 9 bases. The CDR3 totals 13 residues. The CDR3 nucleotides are TGTGCCAGCAGTCTAGACGCTTACAATGAGCAGTTCTTC. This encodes CASSLDAYNEQFF.

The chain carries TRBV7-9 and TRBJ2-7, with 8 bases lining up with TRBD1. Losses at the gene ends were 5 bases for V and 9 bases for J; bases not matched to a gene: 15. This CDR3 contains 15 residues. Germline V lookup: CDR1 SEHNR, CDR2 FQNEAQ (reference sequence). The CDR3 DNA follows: TGTGCCAGCAGCGTCACCGGGACAGGTCAAATGAGGCAGTACTTC. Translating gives CASSVTGTGQMRQYF.

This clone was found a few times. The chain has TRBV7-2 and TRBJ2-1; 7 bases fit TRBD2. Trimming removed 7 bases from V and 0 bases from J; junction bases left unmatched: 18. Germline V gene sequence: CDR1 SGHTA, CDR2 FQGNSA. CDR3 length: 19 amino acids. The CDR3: CASNEGSSGYFSSYNEQFF. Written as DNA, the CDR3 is TGTGCCAGCAACGAGGGTTCTAGCGGATATTTCAGCTCCTACAATGAGCAGTTCTTC. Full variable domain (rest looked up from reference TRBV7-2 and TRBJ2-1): GAGVSQSPSNKVTEKGKDVELRCDPISGHTALYWYRQSLGQGLEFLIYFQGNSAPDKSGLPSDRFSAERTGGSVSTLTIQRTQQEDSAVYLCASNEGSSGYFSSYNEQFFGPGTRLTVL.

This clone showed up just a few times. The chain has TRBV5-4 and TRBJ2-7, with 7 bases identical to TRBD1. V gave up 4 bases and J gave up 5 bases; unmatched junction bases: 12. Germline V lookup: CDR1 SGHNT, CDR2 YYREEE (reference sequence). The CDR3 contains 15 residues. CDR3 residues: CASSPAGTVSDEQYF. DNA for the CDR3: TGTGCCAGCAGCCCCGCCGGGACAGTAAGCGACGAGCAGTACTTC.

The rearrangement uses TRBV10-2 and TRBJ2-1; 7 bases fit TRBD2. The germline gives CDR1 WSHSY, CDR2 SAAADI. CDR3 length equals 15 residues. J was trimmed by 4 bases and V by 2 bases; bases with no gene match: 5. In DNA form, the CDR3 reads TGCGCCAGCAGTGAGCCAGCGGGGATTTACAATGAGCAGTTCTTC. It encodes CASSEPAGIYNEQFF.

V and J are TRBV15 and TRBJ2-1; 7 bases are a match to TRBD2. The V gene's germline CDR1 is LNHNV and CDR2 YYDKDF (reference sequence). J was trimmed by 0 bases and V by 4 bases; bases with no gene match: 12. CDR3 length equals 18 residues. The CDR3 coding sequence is TGTGCCACCAGCACAGTTCGGGCTAGCGGTAGCTCCTACAATGAGCAGTTCTTC. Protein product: CATSTVRASGSSYNEQFF.